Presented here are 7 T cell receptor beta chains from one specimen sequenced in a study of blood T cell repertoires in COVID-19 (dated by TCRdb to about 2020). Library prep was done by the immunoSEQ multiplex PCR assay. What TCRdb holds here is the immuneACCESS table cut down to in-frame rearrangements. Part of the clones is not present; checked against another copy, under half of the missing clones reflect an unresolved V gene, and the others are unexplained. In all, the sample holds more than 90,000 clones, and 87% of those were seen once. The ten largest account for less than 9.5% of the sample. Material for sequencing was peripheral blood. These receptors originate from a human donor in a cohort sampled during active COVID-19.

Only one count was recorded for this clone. The DNA for the CDR3 is TGTGCCAGCAGCCGAAATTGGACAGGGTTGAACACTGAAGCTTTCTTT. Protein sequence: CASSRNWTGLNTEAFF. The V gene is TRBV5-5, the J gene TRBJ1-1; TRBD1 matches at 8 bases. With 4 bases clipped from V and 0 bases from J, the junction kept 8 bases outside the gene matches. This CDR3 is 16 amino acids long. The V gene's germline CDR1 is SGHKS and CDR2 YYEKEE (reference sequence).

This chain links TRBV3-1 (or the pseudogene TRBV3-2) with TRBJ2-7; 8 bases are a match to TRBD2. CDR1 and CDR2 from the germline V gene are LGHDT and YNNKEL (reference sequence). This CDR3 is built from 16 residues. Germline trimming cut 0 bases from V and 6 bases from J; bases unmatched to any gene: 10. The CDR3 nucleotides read TGTGCCAGCAGCCAAGAGAGGGGGACTAGTAAATTCGAGCAGTACTTC. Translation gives CASSQERGTSKFEQYF.

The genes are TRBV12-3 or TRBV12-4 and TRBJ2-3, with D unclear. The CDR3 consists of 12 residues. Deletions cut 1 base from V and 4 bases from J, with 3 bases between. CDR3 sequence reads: CASSLVSDTQYF. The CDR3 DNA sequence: TGTGCCAGCAGTTTAGTATCAGATACGCAGTATTTT.

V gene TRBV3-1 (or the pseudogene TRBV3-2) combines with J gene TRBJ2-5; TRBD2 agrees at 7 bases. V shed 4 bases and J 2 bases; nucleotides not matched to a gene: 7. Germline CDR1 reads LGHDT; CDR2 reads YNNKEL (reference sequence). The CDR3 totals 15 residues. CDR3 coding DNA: TGTGCCAGCAGCCGACAGACTAGCAGTCAAGAGACCCAGTACTTC. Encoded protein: CASSRQTSSQETQYF.

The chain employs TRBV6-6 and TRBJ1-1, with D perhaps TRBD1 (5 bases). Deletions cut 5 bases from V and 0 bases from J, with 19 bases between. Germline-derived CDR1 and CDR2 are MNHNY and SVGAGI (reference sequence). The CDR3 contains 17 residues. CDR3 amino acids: CASSPQGTRIMNTEAFF. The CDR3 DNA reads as TGTGCCAGCAGTCCCCAGGGCACCCGCATCATGAACACTGAAGCTTTCTTT.

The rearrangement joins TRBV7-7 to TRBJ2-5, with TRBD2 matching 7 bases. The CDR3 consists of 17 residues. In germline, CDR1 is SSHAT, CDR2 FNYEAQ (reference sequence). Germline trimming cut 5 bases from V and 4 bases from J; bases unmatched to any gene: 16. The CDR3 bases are TGTGCCAGCAGCAAAGCGAGGGCCCCGGGGGGTGCAGAGACCCAGTACTTC. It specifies CASSKARAPGGAETQYF.

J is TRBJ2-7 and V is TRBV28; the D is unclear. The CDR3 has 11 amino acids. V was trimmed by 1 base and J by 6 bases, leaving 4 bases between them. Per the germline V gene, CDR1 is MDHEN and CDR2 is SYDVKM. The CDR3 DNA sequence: TGTGCCAGCAGTTTATCGGGCGAGCAGTACTTC. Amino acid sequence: CASSLSGEQYF.